This T cell receptor (beta chain) was recovered during a study of breast tumors, draining lymph nodes, adjacent tissues. Study-wide results and caveats: The data were judged consistent with most tumor T cells coming from lymph node and expanding in tumor.

Axillary draining lymph nodes of breast cancer patients supplied the node samples. Each CDR3 protein gets one entry after TCRdb re-called the multiplex PCR reads with MiXCR. The sample carries 70,000 to 85,000 distinct CDR3 sequences, about 21% recorded once. This clonotype was observed at least ten times. The antigen remains undetermined. With 0 bases clipped from V and 0 bases from J, the junction kept 2 bases outside the gene matches. CDR1 is LGHNA, CDR2 YNFKEQ, per germline. The CDR3 runs to 16 residues. V gene TRBV4-2 combines with J gene TRBJ1-3, with 7 bases lining up with TRBD1. This clonotype originated in a female donor with breast cancer. Some clones in this sample may be carry-over from other donors' samples. Source material: axillary lymph node tissue. For the CDR3, the DNA is TGTGCCAGCAGCCAAGACCCAGGGGGCTCTGGAAACACCATATATTTT. This encodes CASSQDPGGSGNTIYF.